A single sample gave rise to the 21 T cell receptor beta chains below, sequenced in a study of cytomegalovirus exposure and HLA in healthy donors. The PCR had 60 Vbeta and 13 Jbeta primers. Clones were read by immunoSEQ multiplex PCR, and TCRdb kept only the in-frame ones, dropping some. The sample contains around 170,000 clones, roughly four fifths of which appear only once. Sample: PBMCs. These receptor sequences come from a woman between 18 and 29 years old in good health and CMV-seronegative.

The CDR3 reads CATSSLGGQPQHF. In DNA form, the CDR3 reads TGTGCCACCAGCAGTTTAGGGGGTCAGCCCCAGCATTTT. The chain carries TRBV15 and TRBJ1-5; weak D call: TRBD1 (6 bases). CDR1 and CDR2 from the germline V gene are LNHNV and YYDKDF (reference sequence). This CDR3 region has 13 residues. V lost 3 bases and J lost 6, with 9 bases in between. The entire variable domain, with the rest obtained from reference TRBV15 and TRBJ1-5, is as follows: DAMVIQNPRYQVTQFGKPVTLSCSQTLNHNVMYWYQQKSSQAPKLLFHYYDKDFNNEADTPDNFQSRRPNTSFCFLDIRSPGLGDTAMYLCATSSLGGQPQHFGDGTRLSIL.

The chain employs TRBV30 and TRBJ1-1; the D is unclear. The CDR3 consists of 14 residues. Germline V gene sequence: CDR1 GTSNPN, CDR2 SVGIG (reference sequence). The V and J ends lost 4 bases and 1 base respectively, with 13 bases between them. The CDR3 reads CAWNPSAGNTEAFF. The CDR3 DNA reads TGTGCCTGGAACCCTAGCGCGGGGAACACTGAAGCTTTCTTT.

This clone occurred once. This chain connects TRBV7-9 to TRBJ1-5, with TRBD1 matching over 9 bases. V was clipped by 1 base and J by 7 bases; unmatched bases: 5. The CDR3 has 15 amino acids. CDR1 is SEHNR and CDR2 is FQNEAQ in the germline V gene (reference sequence). This CDR3 reads CASSLGGQGSQPQHF. The DNA for the CDR3 is TGTGCCAGCAGCTTAGGTGGACAGGGGAGCCAGCCCCAGCATTTT.

The V and J genes are TRBV6-4 and TRBJ2-3, with D maybe TRBD2 (5 bases). The V gene lost 0 bases and the J gene lost 1 base, with 20 bases spanning the gap. The CDR3 runs 19 residues. Germline V gene sequence: CDR1 MRHNA, CDR2 SNTAGT. The CDR3 spells CASSDSISPSLAGTDTQYF. The CDR3 DNA is TGTGCCAGCAGTGACTCGATATCGCCTAGCCTTGCGGGCACAGATACGCAGTATTTT.

J is TRBJ2-1 and V is TRBV10-1, with D perhaps matching TRBD1 (6 bases). Germline CDR1 and CDR2: WNHNN and SYGVQD (reference sequence). Trimming took 4 bases from V and 8 from J, leaving 12 bases between them. This CDR3 is 13 amino acids long. The CDR3, as DNA: TGCGCCAGCAGTGTAAATGGGGGCCATGAGCAGTTCTTC. This sequence encodes CASSVNGGHEQFF.

The chain joins TRBV18 to TRBJ2-5, with 9 bases aligning to TRBD2. Trimming at V came to 3 bases and at J to 1 base, leaving 3 bases not matched to a gene. The CDR3 is 15 amino acids. Germline V gene data show CDR1 as KGHSH and CDR2 as LQKENI. The CDR3 bases are TGTGCCAGCTCACCCTTTAGCGGGAGCCAAGAGACCCAGTACTTC. Encoded protein: CASSPFSGSQETQYF.

The chain joins TRBV29-1 to TRBJ1-1, with 8 nucleotides matching TRBD1. Trimming took 7 bases from V and 5 from J; bases not matched to a gene: 6. The CDR3 runs to 12 residues. CDR1 and CDR2 from the germline V gene are SQVTM and ANQGSEA. The CDR3, as DNA: TGCAGCGGTCAGGGGGCCCCAACTGAAGCTTTCTTT. As protein: CSGQGAPTEAFF.

This chain links TRBV19 with TRBJ2-2, with 12 bases matching TRBD1. From germline, CDR1 is LNHDA and CDR2 SQIVND (reference sequence). V dropped 5 bases and J dropped 4; count of bases not matched to a gene: 11. The CDR3 loop spans 18 amino acids. CDR3 DNA: TGTGCCAGTAGTTGGGGGGACAGGGGGCGAGGAGGCACCGGGGAGCTGTTTTTT. Its protein is CASSWGDRGRGGTGELFF.

This clone was seen only once. This sequence joins TRBV19 and TRBJ2-7, with D hard to call. The CDR3 totals 11 residues. From germline, CDR1 is LNHDA and CDR2 SQIVND (reference sequence). Trimming cost V 5 bases and J 7 bases, with 9 bases left between them. Written as DNA, the CDR3 is TGTGCCAGTAGTGATCTGACTGAGCAGTACTTC. Translated: CASSDLTEQYF.

This rearrangement joins TRBV27 to TRBJ2-7; 11 bases match TRBD2. The CDR3 spans 14 residues. Germline CDR1 MNHEY, CDR2 SMNVEV (reference sequence). With V trimmed by 8 bases and J by 2 bases, 5 bases remained unmatched. The CDR3 loop reads CASAIAGGTYEQYF. CDR3 bases: TGTGCCAGCGCTATAGCGGGAGGGACCTACGAGCAGTACTTC.

The CDR3 DNA sequence: TGTGCCAGCAGCCAAGATTCCATTCAGCCCCAGCATTTT. It is translated as CASSQDSIQPQHF. The genes are TRBV14 and TRBJ1-5; unclear D gene. From germline, CDR1 is SGHDN and CDR2 FVKESK. Trimming removed 0 bases from V and 6 bases from J, with 6 bases in between. The length of the CDR3 is 13 residues.

The chain carries TRBV12-5 and TRBJ2-3; weak D call: TRBD2 (5 bases). Trimming stripped 4 bases from V and 3 bases from J, with 11 bases between. The CDR3 is 14 amino acids. The germline V gene has CDR1 LGHNT and CDR2 FRNRAP. CDR3 in amino acids: CASGSEWETDTQYF. The CDR3 coding sequence is TGTGCTAGTGGTTCTGAGTGGGAGACAGATACGCAGTATTTT.

Only a few counts were recorded for this clone. The chain uses TRBV6-5 and TRBJ2-5; a possible D gene is TRBD2 (5 bases). This CDR3 is 13 amino acids long. CDR1 MNHEY and CDR2 SVGAGI come from the germline V gene. The ends were cut back, 10 bases at V and 2 bases at J, with 14 bases in the middle. The CDR3 sequence: CATHSGIQETQYF. In nucleotides, the CDR3 is TGTGCCACCCACTCCGGGATACAAGAGACCCAGTACTTC.

V usage is TRBV12-5 and J usage is TRBJ1-6; D is possibly TRBD1 (6 bases). V was clipped by 11 bases and J by 7 bases, with 15 bases between them. There are 13 residues in the CDR3. Germline loops: CDR1 LGHNT, CDR2 FRNRAP. In DNA form, the CDR3 reads TGTGCTGTCAACAGGGAAGAGAATTCACCCCTCCACTTT. Translation: CAVNREENSPLHF.

In this sample, this clone turned up once. The chain joins TRBV15 to TRBJ2-5; a weak D match, TRBD2 (6 bases). Per the germline V gene, CDR1 is LNHNV and CDR2 is YYDKDF (reference sequence). V dropped 3 bases and J dropped 4 bases, with 12 bases sitting between them. The CDR3 length is 14 residues. CDR3 protein: CATSSGGIVETQYF. The CDR3 nucleotides read TGTGCCACCAGCAGCGGGGGAATTGTAGAGACCCAGTACTTC.

This chain connects TRBV6-5 to TRBJ1-1; no clear D gene. V lost 4 bases, J lost 0 bases, and 3 bases lay in between. Per germline, CDR1 MNHEY and CDR2 SVGAGI. The CDR3 has 12 amino acids. CDR3 loop: CASSLVNTEAFF. In nucleotides, the CDR3 is TGTGCCAGCAGTTTAGTGAACACTGAAGCTTTCTTT.

This rearrangement joins TRBV11-3 to TRBJ2-2, with D unresolved. V lost 5 bases and J lost 2, with 6 bases in between. The CDR3 has 13 residues. CDR1 and CDR2 (germline): SGHNT, YENEEA. CDR3 residues: CASSRTNTGELFF. CDR3 coding DNA: TGTGCCAGCAGCCGAACAAACACCGGGGAGCTGTTTTTT.

V gene TRBV29-1 combines with J gene TRBJ2-7; possible D gene TRBD1, 7 bases. Trimming pared 3 bases from V and 2 bases from J, leaving 23 bases between. Germline V CDR1 and CDR2: SQVTM, ANQGSEA. There are 17 residues in the CDR3. DNA of the CDR3: TGCAGCGTTGAGGGCGGGACAGAGCCGTGGGGCACCTACGAGCAGTACTTC. Translation gives CSVEGGTEPWGTYEQYF.

The CDR3 DNA reads TGTGCCTGGAAACGAACAGGGGACGGGGAGAATTCACCCCTCCACTTT. As protein: CAWKRTGDGENSPLHF. The gene calls are TRBV30 and TRBJ1-6; 7 bases align to TRBD1. The CDR3 runs to 16 residues. The junction had 13 bases not matched to a gene; V was cut back by 4 bases and J by 7 bases. The germline CDR1 and CDR2 sequences are GTSNPN and SVGIG (reference sequence).

The chain is built from TRBV9 and TRBJ2-1; 9 bases line up with TRBD1. The germline gives CDR1 SGDLS, CDR2 YYNGEE. The CDR3 totals 16 residues. V dropped 4 bases and J dropped 0; count of bases not matched to a gene: 5. This CDR3 reads CASSLQGAGSYNEQFF. The CDR3 nucleotides read TGTGCCAGCAGCCTACAGGGGGCCGGCTCCTACAATGAGCAGTTCTTC. Based on the CDR3 plus reference TRBV9 and TRBJ2-1, the full variable domain is DSGVTQTPKHLITATGQRVTLRCSPRSGDLSVYWYQQSLDQGLQFLIQYYNGEERAKGNILERFSAQQFPDLHSELNLSSLELGDSALYFCASSLQGAGSYNEQFFGPGTRLTVL.

This chain joins TRBV7-8 and TRBJ2-3; 15 nucleotides align to TRBD2. CDR1 and CDR2 (germline): SGHVS, FQNEAQ. Trimming took 5 bases from V and 4 from J; bases not matched to a gene: 4. The CDR3 sequence is 16 residues long. In nucleotides, the CDR3 is TGTGCCAGCAGCCCGGGACTAGCGGGAGGACCAGATACGCAGTATTTT. It specifies CASSPGLAGGPDTQYF.